The 28 T cell receptor beta chains below were found in one sample sequenced in a study of cytomegalovirus exposure and HLA in healthy donors. Generated by immunoSEQ multiplex PCR, the TCRdb table keeps only in-frame clones and is missing some. The sample consists of 150,000 or so clones, 85% to 90% of them appearing once. Sequenced input: PBMCs. All receptors derive from a woman aged 25 to 39 in good health and CMV-seropositive.

V gene TRBV6-5 combines with J gene TRBJ1-5, with a possible D match to TRBD1 (5 bases). The CDR3 loop spans 14 amino acids. Germline CDR1 MNHEY, CDR2 SVGAGI. Trimming took off 6 bases at V and 4 bases at J, with 13 bases between the two ends. The CDR3 DNA follows: TGTGCCAGCAGCCTAAGTAACAGGAATCAGCCCCAGCATTTT. Translating it yields CASSLSNRNQPQHF.

The rearrangement links TRBV6-5 to TRBJ1-1; TRBD1 matches 9 bases. CDR1 and CDR2 (germline): MNHEY, SVGAGI. The V and J ends lost 5 bases and 2 bases, in that order; junction bases with no gene match: 6. The CDR3 is 15 residues long. CDR3 DNA: TGTGCCAGCAGTCGACGGACAGGGGCCAACACTGAAGCTTTCTTT. Translating gives CASSRRTGANTEAFF.

The chain combines TRBV7-6 with TRBJ2-2; TRBD2 matches at 15 bases. V was pared by 5 bases and J by 4 bases, with 5 bases of the junction left unmatched. Germline lookup yields CDR1 SGHVS and CDR2 FNYEAQ. The CDR3 totals 17 residues. Written as DNA, the CDR3 is TGTGCCAGCAGCACCGGACTAGCGGGAGGGAGCACCGGGGAGCTGTTTTTT. Its protein product is CASSTGLAGGSTGELFF.

The chain links TRBV6-5 to TRBJ1-1; 12 bases are shared with TRBD1. The CDR3 consists of 15 residues. V was pared by 6 bases and J by 5 bases, with 7 bases of the junction left unmatched. Germline V CDR1 and CDR2: MNHEY, SVGAGI. DNA of the CDR3: TGTGCCAGCAGCAGGGACAGGGGGCTTTTTACTGAAGCTTTCTTT. This gives the protein CASSRDRGLFTEAFF.

This chain links TRBV5-1 with TRBJ2-2, with a weak D call TRBD2 (6 bases). This CDR3 contains 13 residues. Looked up from germline, CDR1 is SGHRS and CDR2 is YFSETQ. Trimming left V 5 bases short and J 5 bases short, with 10 bases between. CDR3 region: CASRRDLTGELFF. The CDR3 nucleotides read TGCGCCAGCAGGCGGGACCTTACCGGGGAGCTGTTTTTT.

The rearrangement uses TRBV19 and TRBJ1-2, with D hard to call. CDR1 and CDR2 from the germline V gene are LNHDA and SQIVND (reference sequence). V lost 3 bases and J lost 5, with 7 bases in between. The CDR3 has 12 amino acids. DNA of the CDR3: TGTGCCAGTAGTATCCCTATTTATGGCTACACCTTC. Amino acid sequence: CASSIPIYGYTF.

This clone has a single count. The chain links TRBV9 to TRBJ2-7, with 12 bases identical to TRBD2. CDR3 size: 14 residues. CDR1 and CDR2 from the germline V gene are SGDLS and YYNGEE. With 2 bases clipped from V and 4 bases from J, the junction kept 1 base outside the gene matches. CDR3 amino acids: CASSVTSGSYEQYF. CDR3 bases: TGTGCCAGCAGCGTGACTAGCGGGAGTTACGAGCAGTACTTC.

The V gene is TRBV4-1, the J gene TRBJ1-1; D unclear. V was trimmed by 3 bases and J by 10 bases, leaving 18 bases between them. CDR3 size: 14 residues. CDR1 and CDR2 (germline): MGHRA, YSYEKL. The CDR3 is CASSHPQPPFAAFF. CDR3 coding DNA: TGCGCCAGCAGCCACCCACAGCCGCCTTTCGCAGCTTTCTTT.

DNA for the CDR3: TGTGCCGGAGGACTAGCGGGGGAAGATACGCAGTATTTT. Translated: CAGGLAGEDTQYF. The chain recombines TRBV6-1 with TRBJ2-3; the match to TRBD2 covers 13 bases. The CDR3 is 13 amino acids. Per the germline V gene, CDR1 is MNHNS and CDR2 is SASEGT. The J segment lost 5 bases and the V segment lost 11 bases, leaving 4 bases of the junction unmatched.

The genes are TRBV2 and TRBJ2-5, with 8 bases identical to TRBD1. The germline V gene has CDR1 SNHLY and CDR2 FYNNEI. The CDR3 extends over 14 amino acids. V gave up 7 bases and J gave up 5 bases; unmatched junction bases: 9. The CDR3 DNA is TGTGCCAGCAAAACGGACAGGGCGTTGGAGACCCAGTACTTC. Its protein product is CASKTDRALETQYF.

The V gene is TRBV18, the J gene TRBJ2-1, with 11 nucleotides matching TRBD2. Germline lookup yields CDR1 KGHSH and CDR2 LQKENI. The CDR3 spans 17 residues. J was trimmed by 7 bases and V by 4 bases; bases with no gene match: 12. CDR3 DNA: TGTGCCAGCTCACTCCCCATAGCGGGGGGGGCTGGGAATGAGCAGTTCTTC. Its translation is CASSLPIAGGAGNEQFF.

J is TRBJ2-3 and V is TRBV11-2; 7 bases align to TRBD1. Germline V lookup: CDR1 SGHAT, CDR2 FQNNGV. The V and J ends lost 4 bases and 3 bases, in that order; junction bases with no gene match: 4. This CDR3 has 14 residues. The CDR3 spells CASSSPQGTDTQYF. CDR3 bases: TGTGCCAGCAGCTCCCCACAGGGGACAGATACGCAGTATTTT.

The chain joins TRBV4-1 to TRBJ2-1; 15 nucleotides match TRBD2. After removal of 0 bases from V and 4 bases from J, the junction contained 10 bases not matched to a gene. CDR1 is MGHRA, CDR2 YSYEKL, per germline. This CDR3 is built from 20 residues. The CDR3 protein is CASSQDRGTSGRQRYNEQFF. CDR3 sequence (DNA): TGCGCCAGCAGCCAAGATAGGGGGACTAGCGGGAGGCAAAGGTACAATGAGCAGTTCTTC.

The chain employs TRBV6-5 and TRBJ2-4, with TRBD2 identical over 7 bases. The V segment lost 4 bases and the J segment 4 bases; nucleotides outside the gene matches: 10. The CDR3 spans 16 residues. The germline gives CDR1 MNHEY, CDR2 SVGAGI. The CDR3 bases are TGTGCCAGCAGTTCTTCTTATGGCGGGGGAAAAAACATTCAGTACTTC. Protein sequence: CASSSSYGGGKNIQYF.

The V call is TRBV10-3, the J call TRBJ2-5, with D possibly matching TRBD2 (6 bases). The CDR3 runs to 18 residues. V was clipped by 0 bases and J by 7 bases, with 24 bases between them. Germline V lookup: CDR1 ENHRY, CDR2 SYGVKD. The DNA of the CDR3 is TGTGCCATCAGTGAGTCGATGAGGAGGGGCTGGCCTTTTTGGACCCAGTACTTC. Translation: CAISESMRRGWPFWTQYF.

The rearrangement uses TRBV29-1 and TRBJ2-5; the D gene is possibly TRBD2 (6 bases). The ends were cut back, 3 bases at V and 3 bases at J, with 11 bases in the middle. CDR1 and CDR2 (germline): SQVTM, ANQGSEA. The CDR3 is 13 amino acids. The CDR3 region is CSVDWGVEETQYF. The CDR3 DNA is TGCAGCGTTGACTGGGGGGTCGAAGAGACCCAGTACTTC.

The rearrangement uses TRBV9 and TRBJ2-1; D unclear. Germline CDR1 SGDLS, CDR2 YYNGEE. The CDR3 extends over 12 amino acids. Trimming took off 4 bases at V and 7 bases at J, with 9 bases between the two ends. The CDR3 nucleotides are TGTGCCAGCAGCTCATCCATTAATGAGCAGTTCTTC. Residues: CASSSSINEQFF.

In this sample, this clone turned up once. The chain is built from TRBV28 and TRBJ2-4; perhaps TRBD1 as D (6 bases). The CDR3 has 15 amino acids. Trimming removed 6 bases at V and 5 bases at J, with 17 bases between. The V gene's germline CDR1 is MDHEN and CDR2 SYDVKM. Written as DNA, the CDR3 is TGTGCCAGCAGCCTCAGGACAGAATTAGAAAACATTCAGTACTTC. The encoded protein is CASSLRTELENIQYF.

The genes are TRBV6-5 and TRBJ1-2; D uncertain. The V and J ends lost 6 bases and 5 bases respectively, with 10 bases between them. Germline V gene data show CDR1 as MNHEY and CDR2 as SVGAGI. This CDR3 region has 12 residues. CDR3 in amino acids: CASRTSEYGYTF. CDR3 nucleotides: TGTGCCAGCAGAACCTCAGAATATGGCTACACCTTC.

The V gene is TRBV2, the J gene TRBJ2-2, with D possibly matching TRBD2 (5 bases). From germline, CDR1 is SNHLY and CDR2 FYNNEI. This CDR3 contains 13 residues. V was cut by 7 bases and J by 1 base, with 7 bases left in between. CDR3 protein: CASTRENTGELFF. The CDR3 DNA reads as TGTGCCAGCACGAGGGAGAACACCGGGGAGCTGTTTTTT.

This clone appeared many times. J is TRBJ1-1 and V is TRBV29-1; D remains ambiguous. This CDR3 is 13 amino acids long. V lost 7 bases, J lost 1 base, and 13 bases lay in between. In germline, CDR1 is SQVTM, CDR2 ANQGSEA. The chain's CDR3 is CSARFRRNTEAFF. The CDR3, as DNA: TGCAGCGCACGTTTTAGGAGGAACACTGAAGCTTTCTTT.

V and J are TRBV15 and TRBJ1-4; tentatively, D is TRBD1 (5 bases). Germline V gene lookup returns CDR1 LNHNV and CDR2 YYDKDF (reference sequence). Between the trimmed V and J ends, which lost 3 bases and 2 bases, there was a span of 10 bases. The CDR3 is 15 residues long. The CDR3 here is CATSSGKGTNEKLFF. The CDR3 DNA reads TGTGCCACCAGCAGCGGTAAGGGGACTAATGAAAAACTGTTTTTT.

The V call is TRBV28, the J call TRBJ2-3, with TRBD2 matching over 9 bases. CDR3 size: 14 residues. Germline loops: CDR1 MDHEN, CDR2 SYDVKM. V was pared by 2 bases and J by 5 bases, with 2 bases of the junction left unmatched. The CDR3 reads CASSLELAGDTQYF. In nucleotides, the CDR3 is TGTGCCAGCAGTTTAGAACTAGCGGGAGATACGCAGTATTTT.

This clone was observed a few times. The chain links TRBV7-9 to TRBJ2-5, with D maybe TRBD1 (6 bases). The V and J ends lost 5 bases and 3 bases respectively, with 13 bases between them. Germline V gene lookup returns CDR1 SEHNR and CDR2 FQNEAQ (reference sequence). This CDR3 is built from 14 residues. CDR3 DNA: TGTGCCAGCAGCCGCATAACAGGGAAAGAGACCCAGTACTTC. It is translated as CASSRITGKETQYF. The complete variable domain, with remaining parts taken from reference TRBV7-9 and TRBJ2-5, reads DTGVSQNPRHKITKRGQNVTFRCDPISEHNRLYWYRQTLGQGPEFLTYFQNEAQLEKSRLLSDRFSAERPKGSFSTLEIQRTEQGDSAMYLCASSRITGKETQYFGPGTRLLVL.

This rearrangement joins TRBV5-1 to TRBJ2-4; TRBD1 aligns across 9 bases. Germline V gene sequence: CDR1 SGHRS, CDR2 YFSETQ. This CDR3 spans 15 amino acids. The V gene end was trimmed by 4 bases and the J gene end by 8 bases; junction bases not matched to a gene: 10. In nucleotides, the CDR3 is TGCGCCAGCAGCGAACTGTACAGGGGGCGGGACATTCAGTACTTC. Protein: CASSELYRGRDIQYF.

The chain couples TRBV7-9 to TRBJ2-5; 9 bases are shared with TRBD2. The CDR3 has 14 amino acids. The ends lost 4 bases at V and 3 bases at J; junction bases unmatched: 3. Germline assignment: CDR1 SEHNR and CDR2 FQNEAQ (reference sequence). The CDR3 spells CASSSRLAEETQYF. CDR3 DNA: TGTGCCAGCAGCTCGCGACTAGCGGAAGAGACCCAGTACTTC.

The V call is TRBV29-1, the J call TRBJ2-2; 8 bases agree with TRBD1. Germline CDR1 reads SQVTM; CDR2 reads ANQGSEA. After removal of 4 bases from V and 4 bases from J, the junction contained 2 bases not matched to a gene. CDR3 length: 13 residues. The CDR3 spells CSVGQGSTGELFF. The CDR3 coding sequence is TGCAGCGTTGGACAGGGGAGCACCGGGGAGCTGTTTTTT.

This chain uses TRBV15 with TRBJ2-7; D is undetermined. There are 14 residues in the CDR3. V lost 4 bases and J 6 bases, leaving 16 bases between the germline ends. Germline-derived CDR1 and CDR2 are LNHNV and YYDKDF (reference sequence). This CDR3 is CATSMRIPNCEQYF. CDR3 DNA: TGTGCCACCAGCATGAGGATCCCTAATTGCGAGCAGTACTTC.